The entry below describes one T cell receptor (beta chain). There is no known antigen for this receptor. These data belong to a study of monozygotic twins with inflammatory bowel disease (dated 2019 in TCRdb). Regarding the research as a whole: The full study comprised some 30 monozygotic twin pairs: nine German pairs (four IBD-concordant, five IBD-discordant) and 19 IBD-discordant Danish pairs. The search for disease-associated traits relied mainly on comparing, within discordant pairs, IBD patients with their genetically identical healthy co-twins. Each individual had, on average, about 151 000 unique TCRalpha sequences and 181 000 unique TCRbeta sequences available for analysis.

From each donor, an approximately 2.4 ml peripheral blood sample was drawn into PAXgene tubes and stored at -80 degrees C. Without T cell sorting, total RNA was isolated from whole blood using the PAXgene blood miRNA kit on an automated QIAcube. Peripheral blood from monozygotic twin pairs, either concordant or discordant for inflammatory bowel disease, underwent deep TCRalpha and TCRbeta repertoire profiling that used unique molecular barcoding. Smoking habits were recorded for all twin pairs, with individuals classified as current, former or never smokers. Points the paper makes about the study in general: Compared with healthy twins, IBD patients shared fewer clonotypes with other individuals, and the difference was most pronounced in patients with signs of disease activity. IBD patients had lower TCRbeta repertoire diversity, measured by the inverse Simpson index, than their healthy co-twins. Differing immunosuppressive treatments among patients may have added background noise and inter-individual variability to the repertoires. Distinction between different T cell subtypes could not be achieved in the analysis. The results gave no support for a single strong signal or clonotype linked to IBD. Concordant and discordant twins showed no difference in repertoire similarity, possibly because of limited statistical power.

Libraries came from 5' RACE. Preparation of each TCR library used roughly 3.5 ug of total RNA. For each sample, cDNA synthesis was carried out in eight separate reactions using SMARTScribe reverse transcriptase. During cDNA synthesis, template switching was used to introduce unique molecular identifiers that contained a 6-nucleotide sample barcode. TCRalpha and TCRbeta cDNA was amplified by two nested PCRs of 16 and 9 cycles, with bead purification after each PCR. Before amplification, cDNA was treated with uracil DNA-glycosylase and purified using the QIAquick PCR purification kit. The second PCR was the step at which Illumina TruSeq-compatible adapters and sample-specific barcodes were added. Library quality and concentration were checked on TapeStation and Qubit, and libraries were pooled at about 5 ng each. Sequencing of the pooled libraries was done on an Illumina HiSeq2500 single-index Rapid Run using custom sequencing primers and 2 x 100 bp reads. As for how the authors treated the data: UMI-based consensus assembly with MiGEC version 1.2.6 was used to correct PCR and sequencing errors. MiXCR version 2.1.1 handled V(D)J alignment, clonotype assembly and CDR3 extraction. To normalise gene usage, clonotype sharing and MAIT/NKT TCR abundance, the analysis used the top 1000, 10 000 and 20 000 clonotypes per sample. After downsampling to 27 000 UMIs, diversity was calculated as the inverse Simpson index using the vegan R package. Paired Mann-Whitney U tests were applied to discordant twin pairs, and Benjamini-Hochberg correction was used for multiple testing. Following TCRdb reprocessing, every CDR3 protein sequence forms one entry, and DNA is not provided. The authors' filters were not applied to this entry. This sample's table carries approximately 200,000 distinct CDR3 sequences. The ten top clones hold approximately 1.6% of the sample.

Per the germline V gene, MNHNS is the CDR1 and SASEGT is the CDR2. Spanning cysteine to phenylalanine, the CDR3 consists of 16 amino acids. The nucleotide record is missing. The sequence was collected from a human donor with ulcerative colitis or Crohn's disease, or a healthy co-twin of an affected twin (not recorded which). What was sequenced was blood. The chain links TRBV6-1 with TRBJ1-3. The CDR3 has the sequence CASSEGSWGAGNTIYF.